This paragraph covers one TCR beta chain sequence. Some clones are missing from TCRdb's copy, which holds only in-frame ones; the method was immunoSEQ multiplex PCR. The table includes 280,000 or so clones, roughly 89% detected once. The sample originates from a study of blood T cell repertoires in COVID-19. Study context: PBMCs, B-cell-depleted T cells, or T cells provided the cDNA or gDNA that made up the material.

After removal of 0 bases from V and 6 bases from J, the junction contained 8 bases not matched to a gene. This CDR3 contains 15 residues. Germline assignment: CDR1 SGHRS and CDR2 YFSETQ. This chain joins TRBV5-1 and TRBJ1-1, with 7 bases aligning to TRBD1. This receptor was obtained from a woman under 30 with acute COVID-19. The sample was PBMCs or T cells enriched from blood (not recorded which). The CDR3 region is CASSLDGRQGPEAFF. The CDR3 nucleotides are TGCGCCAGCAGCTTGGACGGGAGACAGGGACCTGAAGCTTTCTTT.